These T cell receptor beta chains were read from a single sample in a study of graft-versus-host responses after intestinal transplantation. These TCRs are of unknown antigen specificity. The protocol was immunoSEQ multiplex PCR, while the TCRdb copy is restricted to in-frame clones and leaves out a portion. The data show about 35,000 clones, with 85% to 95% seen just once and 21% held by the top ten. Sequences were derived from unstimulated CD8+ T cells sorted from spleen or lymph node cells, sampled before transplant. The receptors stem from a human donor who was the organ donor for an intestinal transplant. Both conserved end residues are part of each CDR3. Fields, in order: D gene, V gene, J gene, clone size, CDR3 DNA, CDR3 protein. D genes are given only for firm matches. For some rows the clone size is stated as once, few or many, or as a class when expanded; others skip it.

NA	TRBV19	TRBJ2-1	NA	TGTGCCAGTAGCTCCCCCGGGACTCTCTCCTACAATGAGCAGTTCTTC	CASSSPGTLSYNEQFF
NA	TRBV27	TRBJ2-1	NA	TGTGCCAGCAGTTTAAGGTGGCCCCTAGTGAATGAGCAGTTCTTC	CASSLRWPLVNEQFF
NA	TRBV4-2	TRBJ2-1	NA	TGTGCCAGCAGCCAAGAGGCCGTAAGCTCCTACAATGAGCAGTTCTTC	CASSQEAVSSYNEQFF
NA	TRBV5-1	TRBJ2-1	NA	TGCGCCAGCAGCTACTCGCCCCGGTCGGGCAATGAGCAGTTCTTC	CASSYSPRSGNEQFF
TRBD2	TRBV4-1	TRBJ2-7	once	TGCGCCAGCAGCCAGGCTAGCGGGGCCTACGAGCAGTACTTC	CASSQASGAYEQYF
TRBD2	TRBV7-7	TRBJ2-5	NA	TGTGCCAGCAGCCCCTCTAGCGGGATCCAAGAGACCCAGTACTTC	CASSPSSGIQETQYF
NA	TRBV4-2	TRBJ1-5	NA	TGTGCCAGCAGCCAAGATTGGGGTTCCAATCAGCCCCAGCATTTT	CASSQDWGSNQPQHF
TRBD1	TRBV5-8	TRBJ1-5	NA	TGTGCCAGCAGCCAGCGACAGGGCTATAGCAATCAGCCCCAGCATTTT	CASSQRQGYSNQPQHF
TRBD2	TRBV28	TRBJ2-3	NA	TGTGCCAGCAGTTTAAATCGGGAGGTCACAGATACGCAGTATTTT	CASSLNREVTDTQYF
NA	TRBV19	TRBJ1-2	NA	TGTGCCAGTAGTATTCCAGGCATTAGCTATGGCTACACCTTC	CASSIPGISYGYTF
TRBD2	TRBV19	TRBJ2-7	NA	TGTGCCAGTAGTATGACTAGCGGGAGGTTCTACGAGCAGTACTTC	CASSMTSGRFYEQYF
TRBD1	TRBV28	TRBJ1-1	NA	TGTGCCAGCGCTGGTCCGGACAGGGGTACTGAAGCTTTCTTT	CASAGPDRGTEAFF
TRBD1	TRBV29-1	TRBJ1-5	NA	TGCAGCGTTTCTACAGGGGGTCATCAGCCCCAGCATTTT	CSVSTGGHQPQHF
NA	TRBV7-9	TRBJ2-7	NA	TGTGCCAGCAGCTCCAACCGGGGAAGATACGAGCAGTACTTC	CASSSNRGRYEQYF
NA	TRBV7-5	TRBJ2-7	NA	TGTGCCAGAAGCTTAAACTCTTTGAACGAGCAGTACTTC	CARSLNSLNEQYF
TRBD2	TRBV29-1	TRBJ2-2	NA	TGCAGCGTGACATATCGAGGACTAGCGAACACCGGGGAGCTGTTTTTT	CSVTYRGLANTGELFF
TRBD2	TRBV7-3	TRBJ2-1	once	TGTGCCAGCAGCTTAACGGGACTAGCGAACAATGAGCAGTTCTTC	CASSLTGLANNEQFF
TRBD1	TRBV28	TRBJ1-6	NA	TGTGCCAGCAGTTTGGTGCCGGGACAGGGAGACCCACCCCTCCACTTT	CASSLVPGQGDPPLHF
TRBD2	TRBV19	TRBJ2-7	NA	TGTGCCAGTAGTCCTGTCCCGGGGGGGGCCGACGAGCAGTACTTC	CASSPVPGGADEQYF
NA	TRBV27	TRBJ2-7	NA	TGTGCCAGCAGTTTAGGGTCAATAGAATACTACGAGCAGTACTTC	CASSLGSIEYYEQYF
NA	TRBV6-1	TRBJ1-1	NA	TGTGCCAGCAGTGTAGTAGGGAACACTGAAGCTTTCTTT	CASSVVGNTEAFF
NA	TRBV27	TRBJ2-1	NA	TGTGCCAGCAGTTTATCCACAGTGTTCTTAAACAATGAGCAGTTCTTC	CASSLSTVFLNNEQFF
NA	TRBV5-1	TRBJ2-7	NA	TGCGCCAGCAGCCAGGGCTACGAGCAGTACTTC	CASSQGYEQYF
TRBD2	TRBV11-3	TRBJ2-1	NA	TGTGCCAGCAGCTTAGAGACTAGCGGGTACAATGAGCAGTTCTTC	CASSLETSGYNEQFF
TRBD1	TRBV4-3	TRBJ1-4	NA	TGCGCCAGCAGCCAAGAAAGGGGGCCAGCGAATGAAAAACTGTTTTTT	CASSQERGPANEKLFF
NA	TRBV5-1	TRBJ1-5	once	TGCGCCAGCAGCTTGGTAGGCAATCAGCCCCAGCATTTT	CASSLVGNQPQHF
TRBD1	TRBV6-1	TRBJ2-7	NA	TGTGCCACCCGCCCCCTGACAGGGGGTCAAGTGCAGTACTTC	CATRPLTGGQVQYF
NA	TRBV4-2	TRBJ1-2	NA	TGTGCCAGCAGCCAAGCGGTCCCCATGCTTACAGTGACGCCCCTCTATGGCTACACCTTC	CASSQAVPMLTVTPLYGYTF
TRBD2	TRBV28	TRBJ2-7	NA	TGTGCCAGCAGTTTAGGACCGGGCGGGAGTTTGTACGAGCAGTACTTC	CASSLGPGGSLYEQYF
NA	TRBV27	TRBJ2-3	NA	TGTGCCAGCGGGGAGACGGACTGGCTGAGCACAGATACGCAGTATTTT	CASGETDWLSTDTQYF
TRBD1	TRBV5-1	TRBJ1-5	NA	TGCGCCAGCAGCTTGATCCCAGGGGGGGATCAGCCCCAGCATTTT	CASSLIPGGDQPQHF
NA	TRBV9	TRBJ2-1	NA	TGTGCCAGCAGCCCCGCTGGGCGGTCCTCCTACAATGAGCAGTTCTTC	CASSPAGRSSYNEQFF
TRBD2	TRBV29-1	TRBJ2-1	NA	TGCAGCGTTGTGGGCGGGGAGGGCCTTGGTGATGAGCAGTTCTTC	CSVVGGEGLGDEQFF
TRBD2	TRBV28	TRBJ2-7	once	TGTGCCAGCAGACCGACCGGGACTAGCGGGTTCCACGAGCAGTACTTC	CASRPTGTSGFHEQYF
NA	TRBV5-6	TRBJ2-2	NA	TGTGCCAGCAGCTTGGGAGGCACCGGGGAGCTGTTTTTT	CASSLGGTGELFF
NA	TRBV4-1	TRBJ2-7	NA	TGCGCCAGCAGCCAAGTCGAAAACGAGCAGTACTTC	CASSQVENEQYF
TRBD2	TRBV4-3	TRBJ2-7	NA	TGCGCCAGCAGCCAAGAAGGCGGGGGACGCCATCTCCGGTACTTC	CASSQEGGGRHLRYF
TRBD2	TRBV14	TRBJ2-7	NA	TGTGCCAGCAGCCAAAGCGGGAGCGGCTACGAGCAGTACTTC	CASSQSGSGYEQYF
NA	TRBV6-1	TRBJ2-4	NA	TGTGCCAGCAGTGAAGCGCTTTGGAGTCCCCCTACCAAAAACATTCAGTACTTC	CASSEALWSPPTKNIQYF
TRBD2	TRBV9	TRBJ2-2	NA	TGTGCCAGCAGCCCAGACGCGGGAGGGGTGAGAACCGGGGAGCTGTTTTTT	CASSPDAGGVRTGELFF
NA	TRBV27	TRBJ2-1	NA	TGTGCCAGCAGTCACGACGCCGGGAATGAGCAGTTCTTC	CASSHDAGNEQFF
NA	TRBV9	TRBJ2-7	NA	TGTGCCAGCAGTGAGGGGGCGGGATCTCTTTACGAGCAGTACTTC	CASSEGAGSLYEQYF
NA	TRBV19	TRBJ1-1	NA	TGTGCCAGTAGGTATCTGAGCACTGAAGCTTTCTTT	CASRYLSTEAFF
NA	TRBV4-3	TRBJ2-1	once	TGCGCCAGCAGTCCAGCGGGCTCCTACAATGAGCAGTTCTTC	CASSPAGSYNEQFF
TRBD2	TRBV2	TRBJ2-1	NA	TGTGCCAGCAGTGAATGGACTAGCGGGGACAATGAGCAGTTCTTC	CASSEWTSGDNEQFF
NA	TRBV5-1	TRBJ2-5	once	TGCGCCAGCAGTTTTCCGGAGGGGGCCGGAGAGACCCAGTACTTC	CASSFPEGAGETQYF
TRBD2	TRBV27	TRBJ2-1	NA	TGTGCCAGCAGTTTGGGGCTAGCGGGATACAATGAGCAGTTCTTC	CASSLGLAGYNEQFF
NA	TRBV7-9	TRBJ1-2	NA	TGTGCCAGCAGCCAGGGTTCAACAGCTAACTATGGCTACACCTTC	CASSQGSTANYGYTF
TRBD2	TRBV15	TRBJ2-1	NA	TGTGCCACCAGGATGGGACTAGCGGGAGGGGAGCAGTTCTTC	CATRMGLAGGEQFF
NA	TRBV4-3	TRBJ1-2	NA	TGCGCCAGCAGCCAAGACGGTCCCCTTGTCGGCGGCTACACCTTC	CASSQDGPLVGGYTF
NA	TRBV4-1	TRBJ2-4	NA	TGCGCCAGCAGCCAAGTCCAGGGTGACATTCAGTACTTC	CASSQVQGDIQYF
TRBD1	TRBV27	TRBJ2-7	NA	TGTGCCAGCAGTATCCGACAGGGTGGCTCCTACGAGCAGTACTTC	CASSIRQGGSYEQYF
TRBD2	TRBV7-9	TRBJ2-1	NA	TGTGCCAGCAGCCCTGAACTAACTAGCGGGACATACAATGAGCAGTTCTTC	CASSPELTSGTYNEQFF
NA	TRBV28	TRBJ2-1	NA	TGTGCCAGCAGTTTAAGGGGATCCTCCCTAGCGAGCTCCTACAATGAGCAGTTCTTC	CASSLRGSSLASSYNEQFF
NA	TRBV28	TRBJ2-2	once	TGTGCCAGCAGTTTGAGTGTAGGCGGCGGGGAGCTGTTTTTT	CASSLSVGGGELFF
NA	TRBV9	TRBJ2-7	NA	TGTGCCAGCAGCGTAGCTCCCAGGACGGTGCAGTACTTC	CASSVAPRTVQYF
NA	TRBV27	TRBJ2-1	NA	TGTGCCAGCAGTTTATTTTTCGGCCAACCTTCTTACAATGAGCAGTTCTTC	CASSLFFGQPSYNEQFF
NA	TRBV4-3	TRBJ2-7	NA	TGCGCCAGCAGCCAAGACCGTACCAACTACGAGCAGTACTTC	CASSQDRTNYEQYF